The rows below give T cell receptor beta chains drawn from one sample of a study of cytomegalovirus exposure and HLA in healthy donors. Sequencing was performed with immunoSEQ multiplex PCR; in TCRdb, only in-frame clones are kept and a portion is missing. Of 110,000 or so clones listed, 65% to 75% are singletons. Specimen: PBMCs. The source of these receptors is a woman between 40 and 50 years old in good health and CMV-seropositive. CDR3s leave out the opening cysteine and the closing phenylalanine or tryptophan. Only some rows state a clone size, as once, few, many or a class for expanded clones.

few,TRBV7-9,TRBJ2-1,ASSPRVRRF
.,TRBV29-1,TRBJ1-2,SVEEAAGIHYGYT
.,TRBV11-3,TRBJ2-7,ASSLRTGGYEQY
.,TRBV30,TRBJ1-6,AFTRDREGSPLH
.,TRBV5-1,TRBJ2-5,ASKLAPLETQY
.,TRBV29-1,TRBJ2-3,SVEEVGRGDTQY
.,TRBV14,TRBJ1-2,ASSQDRGYYGYT
.,TRBV15,TRBJ1-5,ATRQGNQPQH
.,TRBV9,TRBJ2-1,ASSVVLAEGDEQF
.,TRBV13,TRBJ2-7,ASSARQYEQY
.,TRBV6-4,TRBJ2-2,ASTPDSTGELF
.,TRBV11-3,TRBJ1-1,ASSLVGEGTEAF
few,TRBV5-5,TRBJ2-7,ASREAQHTFSYEQY
.,TRBV4-2,TRBJ2-1,ASSQLTSGAYNEQF
.,TRBV30,TRBJ2-3,AWSAGGGGDTQY
.,TRBV2,TRBJ1-1,ASSWTGNTEAF
.,TRBV5-6,TRBJ1-2,ASSFWESYGYT
.,TRBV11-3,.,ASSLRLAGGPYEQY
.,TRBV4-2,TRBJ1-2,ASSQERAHNYGYT
.,TRBV2,TRBJ2-3,ASSVASTSTDTQY
.,TRBV6-6,TRBJ2-1,ASSLNSGGLNEQF
.,TRBV13,TRBJ2-5,ASSSRLAELAGETQY
few,TRBV29-1,TRBJ2-5,SVDGLAGGPETQY